The clone carrying this T cell receptor (beta chain) was counted between two and nine times. The target antigen is unknown. In the PCR, 60 Vbeta and 13 Jbeta primers were used. Method: immunoSEQ multiplex PCR; TCRdb's copy keeps in-frame clones and lacks some. The sample has roughly 130,000 clones, over 75% seen once. This sample was included in a study of cytomegalovirus exposure and HLA in healthy donors. Study as a whole: A data release that came early held about 89 million unique TCRs from HLA-typed donors.

Study results and caveats: The authors later found most CMV-associated TCR beta chains appeared HLA-restricted.

Germline V gene data show CDR1 as MNHNY and CDR2 as SVGAGI (reference sequence). The CDR3 extends over 13 amino acids. V was shortened by 4 bases and J by 5 bases, with 11 bases between the two germline ends. The source of this sequence is a young man in good health and CMV-seronegative. Input material: PBMCs. The rearrangement joins TRBV6-6 to TRBJ2-5; D remains ambiguous. Here the CDR3 reads CASSSDIRETQYF. The CDR3 nucleotides are TGTGCCAGCAGTTCCGACATTCGGGAGACCCAGTACTTC.